The table lists the clone carrying this T cell receptor beta chain with a few counts. The V and J ends lost 6 bases and 9 bases respectively, with 18 bases between them. The germline CDR1 and CDR2 sequences are MNHNY and SVGAGI (reference sequence). This CDR3 is 13 amino acids long. Repertoires were generated with immunoSEQ multiplex PCR, while TCRdb's copy carries only in-frame clones and drops some. The sample records about 350,000 clones, 86% being singletons. This specimen belongs to a study of blood T cell repertoires in COVID-19. Sequences were obtained from peripheral blood. The clonotype was recovered from a woman in her fifties or sixties with COVID-19, enrolled during active disease. The V gene is TRBV6-6, the J gene TRBJ2-7; a weak D match, TRBD2 (6 bases). The CDR3 protein is CASSSPREEGQYF. CDR3 nucleotides: TGTGCCAGCAGCTCCCCTAGGGAGGAGGGGCAGTACTTC.